The clone carrying this T cell receptor beta chain has at least ten counts. The antigen is unknown. Trimming at V came to 5 bases and at J to 4 bases, leaving 8 bases not matched to a gene. Germline values: CDR1 MDHEN, CDR2 SYDVKM. The CDR3 has 17 amino acids. The study enrolled patients aged 18 to 65 with newly diagnosed hyperthyroidism of under 2 months' duration. Exclusion of a patient resulted from uncontrolled infection, other autoimmune disease, pregnancy or lactation. Based on clinical symptoms, serum thyroxine and TRAb, thyroid ultrasound and orbital computed tomography, diagnoses were reached. Using RNA transcripts as the source, TCR beta CDR3 regions were amplified. Researchers ran a first-round RT-PCR on the TCR CDR3 using the HTBI primer set. Each CDR3 protein gets one entry after TCRdb re-called the multiplex PCR reads with MiXCR. The profile covers hundreds of thousands of distinct CDR3 sequences, with roughly 13% appearing a single time and approximately 5.7% taken by the ten largest.

This sample was taken from a study of T cells in Graves' hyperthyroidism and ophthalmopathy. Findings of the study overall: Among clonotypes expanded in thyroid above 0.001, most were also found in blood.

This sequence was found in a woman aged 25 to 39 with Graves' hyperthyroidism that later progressed to Graves' ophthalmopathy. Sequenced input: blood. The chain is built from TRBV28 and TRBJ2-1, with TRBD2 identical over 13 bases. The CDR3 reads CASSPWTSGSRYNEQFF. The CDR3 nucleotides read TGTGCCAGCAGTCCCTGGACTAGCGGGAGTAGGTACAATGAGCAGTTCTTC.